The 7 T cell receptor beta chains listed next were all sequenced from one sample in a study of T cell responses to AZD1222 COVID-19 vaccine. TCRdb's copy holds only in-frame clones and misses some; the assay was immunoSEQ multiplex PCR. This table has around 110,000 clones, approximately 93% appearing once. The specimen was peripheral blood, collected on day 0 of AZD1222 vaccination. These receptors all stem from an adult in good health.

The V call is TRBV7-9, the J call TRBJ2-1, with no clear D. The CDR3 loop spans 14 amino acids. Germline V CDR1 and CDR2: SEHNR, FQNEAQ (reference sequence). V shed 5 bases and J shed 3 bases, with 11 bases lying between them. CDR3 sequence reads: CASSSRTSYNEQFF. The CDR3 region has the DNA TGTGCCAGCAGCAGTAGAACCAGCTACAATGAGCAGTTCTTC. The whole variable domain, remainder taken from reference TRBV7-9 and TRBJ2-1, is DTGVSQNPRHKITKRGQNVTFRCDPISEHNRLYWYRQTLGQGPEFLTYFQNEAQLEKSRLLSDRFSAERPKGSFSTLEIQRTEQGDSAMYLCASSSRTSYNEQFFGPGTRLTVL.

The V and J genes are TRBV7-8 and TRBJ2-2, with D unclear. Germline V gives CDR1 SGHVS, CDR2 FQNEAQ. This CDR3 is 13 amino acids long. V lost 5 bases, J lost 4 bases, and 8 bases lay in between. The DNA for the CDR3 is TGTGCCAGCAGCCTCCTGGGCACCGGGGAGCTGTTTTTT. Residues: CASSLLGTGELFF.

The genes are TRBV9 and TRBJ2-1, with D perhaps TRBD1 or TRBD2 (6 bases each). This CDR3 is 13 amino acids long. The germline V and J ends were trimmed by 1 base and 10 bases, with 12 bases remaining between them. CDR1 is SGDLS, CDR2 YYNGEE, per germline. CDR3: CASSVWGRDEQFF. The CDR3 nucleotides are TGTGCCAGCAGCGTATGGGGGCGGGACGAGCAGTTCTTC.

This clone appeared a single time. This chain uses TRBV5-4 with TRBJ2-3, with D perhaps TRBD2 (5 bases). Germline CDR1 and CDR2: SGHNT and YYREEE (reference sequence). V lost 3 bases and J 5 bases, leaving 13 bases between the germline ends. The CDR3 is made up of 14 amino acids. This chain's CDR3 is CASSSSIRGDTQYF. The CDR3 DNA reads TGTGCCAGCAGCTCCTCGATCCGGGGAGATACGCAGTATTTT.

The J gene is TRBJ2-7, the V gene TRBV11-3; D may correspond to TRBD1 or TRBD2 (6 bases each). This CDR3 has 15 residues. Germline values: CDR1 SGHNT, CDR2 YENEEA. V gave up 4 bases and J gave up 0 bases, with 13 bases separating them. In DNA, the CDR3 is TGTGCCAGCAGCTCGGGGGCCTCGAGCTCCTACGAGCAGTACTTC. Translation gives CASSSGASSSYEQYF.

The rearrangement uses TRBV11-2 and TRBJ1-3; D unresolved. Germline CDR1 SGHAT, CDR2 FQNNGV. V was cut by 1 base and J by 0 bases, with 10 bases left in between. CDR3 length equals 16 residues. CDR3 residues: CASSLVGRGSGNTIYF. The DNA of the CDR3 is TGTGCCAGCAGCTTAGTTGGTCGGGGCTCTGGAAACACCATATATTTT.

The CDR3 loop reads CASGSGWGSGTDTQYF. The CDR3 DNA sequence: TGTGCCAGTGGCAGCGGCTGGGGGTCGGGCACAGATACGCAGTATTTT. The gene calls are TRBV19 and TRBJ2-3; perhaps D is TRBD1 or TRBD2 (5 bases each). Trimming took off 8 bases at V and 1 base at J, with 19 bases between the two ends. In germline, CDR1 is LNHDA, CDR2 SQIVND (reference sequence). The CDR3 sequence is 16 residues long.